This is a list of T cell receptor beta chains from one sample in a study of blood T cell repertoires in COVID-19. Using immunoSEQ multiplex PCR, the repertoire was profiled, and TCRdb retains in-frame clones only, with some absent. The sample yields about 75,000 clones, about 90% seen once. The sequenced material came from peripheral blood. The source is a human donor in a cohort sampled during active COVID-19. CDR3s include the opening cysteine and the closing phenylalanine or tryptophan. D genes are given only for firm matches. Clone sizes are given selectively: once, few, many, or a class where the clone is expanded.

D: NA
V: TRBV4-3
J: TRBJ1-1
size: NA
CDR3: CASSQDRIGDTEAFF
DNA: TGCGCCAGCAGCCAAGATCGTATCGGGGACACTGAAGCTTTCTTT

D: NA
V: TRBV27
J: TRBJ1-6
size: NA
CDR3: CASSLFGSGNSPLHF
DNA: TGTGCCAGCAGTTTATTTGGGTCGGGAAATTCACCCCTCCACTTT

D: TRBD2
V: TRBV29-1
J: TRBJ2-7
size: NA
CDR3: CSVVPYRQRGVDEQYF
DNA: TGCAGCGTTGTTCCCTATAGGCAGCGGGGGGTCGACGAGCAGTACTTC

D: TRBD1
V: TRBV9
J: TRBJ2-2
size: few
CDR3: CASSVTGTGTAGELFF
DNA: TGTGCCAGCAGCGTAACCGGGACAGGGACGGCCGGGGAGCTGTTTTTT

D: TRBD2
V: TRBV18
J: TRBJ2-1
size: NA
CDR3: CASSLTSGGYNEQFF
DNA: TGTGCCAGCTCACTAACTAGCGGGGGATACAATGAGCAGTTCTTC

D: NA
V: TRBV19
J: TRBJ1-1
size: NA
CDR3: CASSIVGRGTEAFF
DNA: TGTGCCAGTAGTATAGTGGGCAGGGGCACTGAAGCTTTCTTT

D: TRBD2
V: TRBV6-1
J: TRBJ2-5
size: NA
CDR3: CASSEGTSRQETQYF
DNA: TGTGCCAGCAGTGAAGGGACTAGTCGCCAAGAGACCCAGTACTTC

D: TRBD2
V: TRBV19
J: TRBJ2-1
size: once
CDR3: CASSISSQREVHNEQFF
DNA: TGTGCCAGTAGTATATCTTCCCAGCGGGAGGTCCACAATGAGCAGTTCTTC

D: TRBD2
V: TRBV24-1
J: TRBJ2-1
size: NA
CDR3: CATSENSGPYNEQFF
DNA: TGTGCCACCAGTGAAAATAGCGGGCCCTACAATGAGCAGTTCTTC

D: TRBD2
V: TRBV9
J: TRBJ2-7
size: NA
CDR3: CASSVGTSGIEQYF
DNA: TGTGCCAGCAGCGTGGGGACTAGCGGGATCGAGCAGTACTTC

D: TRBD1
V: TRBV3-1/TRBV3-2
J: TRBJ2-5
size: NA
CDR3: CASSGTAQETQYF
DNA: TGTGCCAGCAGCGGGACAGCCCAAGAGACCCAGTACTTC

D: NA
V: TRBV9
J: TRBJ2-7
size: NA
CDR3: CASSVRGGTYEQYF
DNA: TGTGCCAGCAGCGTAAGAGGGGGAACCTACGAGCAGTACTTC

D: TRBD1
V: TRBV11-2
J: TRBJ1-5
size: NA
CDR3: CASSSQGPNQPQHF
DNA: TGTGCCAGCAGCTCACAGGGGCCCAATCAGCCCCAGCATTTT

D: NA
V: TRBV24-1
J: TRBJ2-7
size: once
CDR3: CATSAGSYEQYF
DNA: TGTGCCACCAGTGCGGGTTCCTACGAGCAGTACTTC

D: TRBD1
V: TRBV27
J: TRBJ2-7
size: few
CDR3: CASSEDRVSYEQYF
DNA: TGTGCCAGCAGTGAGGACAGGGTATCGTACGAGCAGTACTTC

D: NA
V: TRBV4-2
J: TRBJ1-2
size: once
CDR3: CASSPRPGQNYGYTF
DNA: TGTGCCAGCAGCCCAAGGCCAGGGCAGAACTATGGCTACACCTTC

D: NA
V: TRBV4-1
J: TRBJ2-7
size: NA
CDR3: CASSQERDEWTYEQYF
DNA: TGCGCCAGCAGCCAAGAGCGGGACGAGTGGACCTACGAGCAGTACTTC

D: NA
V: TRBV6-1
J: TRBJ1-4
size: NA
CDR3: CASSEWARGSEKLFF
DNA: TGTGCCAGCAGTGAGTGGGCGCGCGGGAGTGAAAAACTGTTTTTT

D: TRBD2
V: TRBV18
J: TRBJ2-7
size: NA
CDR3: CASSPKGTSDYYEQYF
DNA: TGTGCCAGCTCGCCAAAAGGGACTAGTGATTACTACGAGCAGTACTTC

D: NA
V: TRBV7-2
J: TRBJ2-5
size: NA
CDR3: CASSLKAGGALQETQYF
DNA: TGTGCCAGCAGCTTAAAGGCTGGCGGGGCTCTTCAAGAGACCCAGTACTTC

D: NA
V: TRBV5-1
J: TRBJ2-1
size: NA
CDR3: CASSVQSGGNEQFF
DNA: TGCGCCAGCAGCGTACAGAGTGGAGGCAATGAGCAGTTCTTC

D: TRBD1
V: TRBV4-1
J: TRBJ2-5
size: NA
CDR3: CASSRSQMGQGETQYF
DNA: TGCGCCAGCAGCCGATCGCAGATGGGACAGGGGGAGACCCAGTACTTC

D: TRBD1
V: TRBV30
J: TRBJ2-4
size: NA
CDR3: CAWRGDRLTKNIQYF
DNA: TGTGCCTGGAGGGGGGACAGATTAACCAAAAACATTCAGTACTTC

D: NA
V: TRBV28
J: TRBJ1-4
size: NA
CDR3: CASSSYRGAANEKLFF
DNA: TGTGCCAGCAGTTCCTACCGGGGAGCGGCTAATGAAAAACTGTTTTTT

D: TRBD2
V: TRBV29-1
J: TRBJ2-3
size: NA
CDR3: CSVISSGGGGTQYF
DNA: TGCAGCGTTATTTCCAGTGGGGGGGGAGGTACGCAGTATTTT